These T cell receptor beta chains were read from a single sample in a study of blood T cell repertoires in COVID-19. The protocol was immunoSEQ multiplex PCR, while the TCRdb copy is restricted to in-frame clones and leaves out a portion. The data contain about 16,000 clones, 75% of them singletons. What was sequenced was peripheral blood. The receptors derive from a man in his fifties or sixties with acute or convalescent COVID-19. Both conserved end residues are trimmed from each CDR3.

cdr3_aa,j_call,v_call,cdr3_length
ASSPRAGELF,TRBJ2-2,TRBV25-1,10
ASSQDLQGGEQY,TRBJ2-7,TRBV4-3,12
ATSGLAGGLGEQF,TRBJ2-1,TRBV19,13
ASSYEAGVGVQY,TRBJ2-7,TRBV6-5,12
ASSLYGTGGDYGYT,TRBJ1-2,TRBV5-5,14
ASAAGGTQY,TRBJ2-5,TRBV12-3/TRBV12-4,9
ASSFSGRREQY,TRBJ2-7,TRBV11-2,11
ATSRETGRSEAF,TRBJ1-1,TRBV15,12
ASSFDRGGRTSNQPQH,TRBJ1-5,TRBV5-8,16
SVVLGATYNEQF,TRBJ2-1,TRBV29-1,12
ASTPMGRVVAGELF,TRBJ2-2,TRBV11-2,14
SASSFGNQPQH,TRBJ1-5,TRBV20-1,11
ASSRGGQETQY,TRBJ2-5,TRBV7-2,11
ASSFPAARGTDTQY,TRBJ2-3,TRBV11-2,14
ATSRDPGGNQPQH,TRBJ1-5,TRBV15,13
ASSAGTSSDTQY,TRBJ2-3,TRBV9,12
ASSLAGLLSMGYT,TRBJ1-2,TRBV7-9,13
ASSLDRGGGAF,TRBJ1-1,TRBV7-2,11
ASSTDRGANLNVMRSKYGYT,TRBJ1-2,TRBV21-1,20
ASSNRGKYGYT,TRBJ1-2,TRBV6-5,11
ASSLMRGSHNEQF,TRBJ2-1,TRBV5-1,13
ASSAMGRYEQY,TRBJ2-7,TRBV2,11
ASSTLTGTEAF,TRBJ1-1,TRBV12-3/TRBV12-4,11
ACTSGGSQPQH,TRBJ1-5,TRBV30,11
ATRQSYNSPLH,TRBJ1-6,TRBV6-4,11
SAREYNEQF,TRBJ2-1,TRBV20-1,9
ASSLAASGGRETQY,TRBJ2-5,TRBV5-1,14
ASSPPNAGPYEQY,TRBJ2-7,TRBV18,13
SVRTSGGWGEQF,TRBJ2-1,TRBV29-1,12
ASSGGQGVRSNSPLH,TRBJ1-6,TRBV9,15
ASSYRSPGWNTEAF,TRBJ1-1,TRBV6-2/TRBV6-3,14
AISAQLATNEKLF,TRBJ1-4,TRBV10-3,13
ASSRGGYGYT,TRBJ1-2,TRBV6-5,10
ASSPRITGANTEAF,TRBJ1-1,TRBV3-1/TRBV3-2,14
ASSFGDSYNEQF,TRBJ2-1,TRBV5-4,12
ASSRLTSRSYNEQF,TRBJ2-1,TRBV3-1/TRBV3-2,14
ASSLAGGASGRGNEQF,TRBJ2-1,TRBV5-4,16
ASSPGGVTGGRGQPQH,TRBJ1-5,TRBV19,16
ASSLDSPYLAGVETQY,TRBJ2-5,TRBV11-2,16
ASSLGLAGLYEQY,TRBJ2-7,TRBV7-9,13
ASSLGKGLAAYNEQF,TRBJ2-1,TRBV11-3,15
ASSEGEQGGRT,TRBJ1-2,TRBV6-4,11
AWTWAGISDSPLH,TRBJ1-6,TRBV30,13
AISERNTGEFHQPQH,TRBJ1-5,TRBV10-3,15
ASSFSGEANYDYT,TRBJ1-2,TRBV7-9,13
ASSFRQGARELF,TRBJ2-2,TRBV27,12